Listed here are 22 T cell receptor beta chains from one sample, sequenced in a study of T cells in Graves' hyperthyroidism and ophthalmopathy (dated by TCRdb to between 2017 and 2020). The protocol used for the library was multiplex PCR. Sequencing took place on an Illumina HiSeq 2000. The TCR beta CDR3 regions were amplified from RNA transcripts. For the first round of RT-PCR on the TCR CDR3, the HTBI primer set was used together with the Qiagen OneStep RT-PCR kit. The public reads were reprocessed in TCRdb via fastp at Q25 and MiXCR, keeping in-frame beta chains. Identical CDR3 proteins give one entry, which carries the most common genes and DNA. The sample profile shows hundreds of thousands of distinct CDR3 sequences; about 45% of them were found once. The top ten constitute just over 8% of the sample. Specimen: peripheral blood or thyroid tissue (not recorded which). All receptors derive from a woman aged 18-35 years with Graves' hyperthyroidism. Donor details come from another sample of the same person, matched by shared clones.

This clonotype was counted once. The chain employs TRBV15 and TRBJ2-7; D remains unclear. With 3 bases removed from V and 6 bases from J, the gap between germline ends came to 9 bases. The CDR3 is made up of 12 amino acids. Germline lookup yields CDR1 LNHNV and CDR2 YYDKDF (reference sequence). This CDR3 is CATSSFRSEQYF. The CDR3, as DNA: TGTGCCACCAGCAGTTTCAGGAGCGAGCAGTACTTC.

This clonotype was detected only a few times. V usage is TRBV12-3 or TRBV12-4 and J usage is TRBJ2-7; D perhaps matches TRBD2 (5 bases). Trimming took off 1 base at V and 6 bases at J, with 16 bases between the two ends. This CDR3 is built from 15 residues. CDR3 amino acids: CASSLGGPPASEQYF. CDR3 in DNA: TGTGCCAGCAGTTTAGGCGGGCCCCCCGCCTCCGAGCAGTACTTC.

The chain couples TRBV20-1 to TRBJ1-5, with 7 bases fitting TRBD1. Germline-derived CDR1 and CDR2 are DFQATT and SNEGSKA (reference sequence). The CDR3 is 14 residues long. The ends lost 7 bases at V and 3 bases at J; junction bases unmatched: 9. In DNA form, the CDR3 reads TGCAGTGTTCAGGGGGATACGGACAATCAGCCCCAGCATTTT. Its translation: CSVQGDTDNQPQHF.

The chain's CDR3 is CASSPSTGTGNYGYTF. The CDR3 DNA is TGCGCCAGCAGCCCCTCTACCGGGACCGGGAACTATGGCTACACCTTC. V usage is TRBV4-1 and J usage is TRBJ1-2; D might be TRBD1 (5 bases). CDR3 length equals 16 residues. Germline-derived CDR1 and CDR2 are MGHRA and YSYEKL. V was pared by 4 bases and J by 2 bases, with 17 bases between.

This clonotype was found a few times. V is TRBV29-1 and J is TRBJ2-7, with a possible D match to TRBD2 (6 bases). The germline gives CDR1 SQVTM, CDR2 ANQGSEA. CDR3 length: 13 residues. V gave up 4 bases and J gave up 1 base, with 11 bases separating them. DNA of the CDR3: TGCAGCGTTGTGGAGGGGTTATCCTACGAGCAGTACTTC. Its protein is CSVVEGLSYEQYF.

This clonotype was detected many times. In DNA, the CDR3 is TGTGCCAGCCGGGAGGTCGTTGGCGGGGAGCTGTTTTTT. Translating gives CASREVVGGELFF. The chain uses TRBV10-3 and TRBJ2-2; 7 nucleotides line up with TRBD2. Germline V gene sequence: CDR1 ENHRY, CDR2 SYGVKD. The CDR3 totals 13 residues. Losses at the gene ends were 10 bases for V and 7 bases for J; bases not matched to a gene: 9.

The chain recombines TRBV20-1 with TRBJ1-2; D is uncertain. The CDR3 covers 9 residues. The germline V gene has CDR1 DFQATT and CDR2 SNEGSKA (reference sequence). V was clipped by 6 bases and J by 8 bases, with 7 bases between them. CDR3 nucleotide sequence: TGCAGTGCGAGAAGAGGCTACACCTTC. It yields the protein CSARRGYTF.

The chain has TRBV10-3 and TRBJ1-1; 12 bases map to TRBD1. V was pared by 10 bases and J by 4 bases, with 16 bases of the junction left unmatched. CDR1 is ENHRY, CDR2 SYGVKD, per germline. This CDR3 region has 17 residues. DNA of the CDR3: TGTGCCAGCAGCTCCTCGGGGACAGGGGGCGCGGGCACTGAAGCTTTCTTT. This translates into CASSSSGTGGAGTEAFF.

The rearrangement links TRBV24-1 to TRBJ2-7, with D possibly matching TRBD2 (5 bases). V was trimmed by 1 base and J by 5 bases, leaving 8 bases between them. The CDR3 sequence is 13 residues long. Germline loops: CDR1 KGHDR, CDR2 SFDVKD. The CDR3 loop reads CATSDFAGDEQYF. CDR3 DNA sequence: TGTGCCACCAGTGATTTTGCCGGGGACGAGCAGTACTTC.

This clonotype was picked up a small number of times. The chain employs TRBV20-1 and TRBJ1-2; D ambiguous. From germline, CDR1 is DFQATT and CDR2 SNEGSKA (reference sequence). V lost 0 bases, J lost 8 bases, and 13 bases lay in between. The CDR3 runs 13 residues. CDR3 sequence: CSARDNRGKGYTF. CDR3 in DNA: TGCAGTGCTAGAGATAACCGGGGAAAGGGCTACACCTTC.

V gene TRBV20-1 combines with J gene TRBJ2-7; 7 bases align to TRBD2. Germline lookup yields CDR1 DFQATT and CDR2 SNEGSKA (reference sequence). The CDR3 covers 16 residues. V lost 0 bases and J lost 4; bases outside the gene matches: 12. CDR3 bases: TGCAGTGCTAGAGAGGGGGGAATGGCGGGAGTTTACGAGCAGTACTTC. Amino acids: CSAREGGMAGVYEQYF.

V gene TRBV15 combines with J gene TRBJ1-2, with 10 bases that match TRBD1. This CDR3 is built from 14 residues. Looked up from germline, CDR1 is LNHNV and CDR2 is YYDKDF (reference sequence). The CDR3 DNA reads TGTGCTCCGAGCAGACAGGGGGCGTTCTATGGCTACACCTTC. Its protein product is CAPSRQGAFYGYTF.

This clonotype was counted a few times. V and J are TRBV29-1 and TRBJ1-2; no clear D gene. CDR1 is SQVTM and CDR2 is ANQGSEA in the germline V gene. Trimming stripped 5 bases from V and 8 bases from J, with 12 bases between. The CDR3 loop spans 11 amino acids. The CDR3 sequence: CSVLSAGGYTF. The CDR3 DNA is TGCAGCGTTCTTAGCGCGGGGGGCTACACCTTC.

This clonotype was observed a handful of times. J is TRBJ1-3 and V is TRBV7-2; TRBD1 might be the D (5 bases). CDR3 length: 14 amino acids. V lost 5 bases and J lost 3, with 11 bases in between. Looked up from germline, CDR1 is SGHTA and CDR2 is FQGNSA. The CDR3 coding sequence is TGTGCCAGCAGCCAGAGAGGGGATGGAAACACCATATATTTT. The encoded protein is CASSQRGDGNTIYF.

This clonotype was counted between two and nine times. DNA of the CDR3: TGTGCCAGCAGCCGTGACAGGGAGAGTGAAAAACTGTTTTTT. This translates into CASSRDRESEKLFF. The V call is TRBV5-8, the J call TRBJ1-4; 7 nucleotides line up with TRBD1. This CDR3 spans 14 amino acids. J lost 7 bases, V lost 4 bases, and 7 bases had no gene match. Germline values: CDR1 SGHTS, CDR2 YDEGEE.

CDR3 region: CSATGTEGSYEQYF. In DNA, the CDR3 is TGCAGTGCAACCGGGACTGAAGGGTCCTACGAGCAGTACTTC. The rearrangement joins TRBV20-1 to TRBJ2-7; D may be TRBD2 (6 bases). There are 14 residues in the CDR3. The germline V gene encodes CDR1 DFQATT and CDR2 SNEGSKA (reference sequence). V was cut by 6 bases and J by 1 base, with 16 bases left in between.

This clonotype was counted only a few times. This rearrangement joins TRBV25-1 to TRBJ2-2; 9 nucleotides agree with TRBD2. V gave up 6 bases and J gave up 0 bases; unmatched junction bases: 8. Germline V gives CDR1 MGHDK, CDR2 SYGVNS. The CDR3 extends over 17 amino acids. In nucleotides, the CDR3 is TGTGCCAGCAGCCCGGCGGGGGGGATCACGAACACCGGGGAGCTGTTTTTT. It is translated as CASSPAGGITNTGELFF.

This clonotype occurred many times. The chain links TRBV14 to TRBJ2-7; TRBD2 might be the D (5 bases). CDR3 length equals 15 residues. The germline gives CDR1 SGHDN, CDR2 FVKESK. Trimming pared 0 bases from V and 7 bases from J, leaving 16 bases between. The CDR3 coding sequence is TGTGCCAGCAGCCAAGAAGGGTTCCGAAGGAGGGAGCAGTACTTC. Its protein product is CASSQEGFRRREQYF.

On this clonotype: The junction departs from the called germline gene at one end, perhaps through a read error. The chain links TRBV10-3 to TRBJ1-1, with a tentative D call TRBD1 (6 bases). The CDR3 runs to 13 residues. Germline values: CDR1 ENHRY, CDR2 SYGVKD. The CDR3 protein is CAISEAGATEAYF. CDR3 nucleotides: TGTGCCATCAGTGAAGCGGGGGCCACTGAAGCTTACTTT.

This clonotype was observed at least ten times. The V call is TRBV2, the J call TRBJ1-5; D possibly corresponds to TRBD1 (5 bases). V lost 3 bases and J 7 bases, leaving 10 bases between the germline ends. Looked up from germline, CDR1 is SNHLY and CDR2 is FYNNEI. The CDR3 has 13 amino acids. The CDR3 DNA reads TGTGCCAGCAGTGAGCAGGGAGGACAGCCCCAGCATTTT. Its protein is CASSEQGGQPQHF. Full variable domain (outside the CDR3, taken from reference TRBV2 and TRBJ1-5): EPEVTQTPSHQVTQMGQEVILRCVPISNHLYFYWYRQILGQKVEFLVSFYNNEISEKSEIFDDQFSVERPDGSNFTLKIRSTKLEDSAMYFCASSEQGGQPQHFGDGTRLSIL.

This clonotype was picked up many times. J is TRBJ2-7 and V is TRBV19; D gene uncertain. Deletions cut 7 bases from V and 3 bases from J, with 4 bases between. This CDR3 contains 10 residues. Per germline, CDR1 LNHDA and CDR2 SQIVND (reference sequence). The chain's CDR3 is CASTRYEQYF. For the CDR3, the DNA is TGTGCCAGTACCCGCTACGAGCAGTACTTC.

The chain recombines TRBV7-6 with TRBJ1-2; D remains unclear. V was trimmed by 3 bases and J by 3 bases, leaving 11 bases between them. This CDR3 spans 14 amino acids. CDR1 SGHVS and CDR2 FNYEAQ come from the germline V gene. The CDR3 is CASSFPRTDYGYTF. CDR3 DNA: TGTGCCAGCAGCTTTCCGCGCACGGACTATGGCTACACCTTC.